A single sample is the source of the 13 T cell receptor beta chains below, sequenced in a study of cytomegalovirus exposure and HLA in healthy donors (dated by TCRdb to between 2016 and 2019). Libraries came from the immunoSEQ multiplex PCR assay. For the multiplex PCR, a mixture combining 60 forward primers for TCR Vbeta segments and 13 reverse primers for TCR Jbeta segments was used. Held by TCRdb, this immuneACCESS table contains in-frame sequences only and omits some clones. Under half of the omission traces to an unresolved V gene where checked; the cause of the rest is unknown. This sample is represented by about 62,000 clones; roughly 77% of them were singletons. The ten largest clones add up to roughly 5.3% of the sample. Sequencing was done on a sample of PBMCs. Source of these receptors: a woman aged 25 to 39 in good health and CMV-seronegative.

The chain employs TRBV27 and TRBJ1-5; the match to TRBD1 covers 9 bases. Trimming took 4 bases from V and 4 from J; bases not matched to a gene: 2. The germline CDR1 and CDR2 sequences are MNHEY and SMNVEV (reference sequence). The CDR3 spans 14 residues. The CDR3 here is CASSWGQGNQPQHF. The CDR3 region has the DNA TGTGCCAGCAGTTGGGGACAGGGTAATCAGCCCCAGCATTTT.

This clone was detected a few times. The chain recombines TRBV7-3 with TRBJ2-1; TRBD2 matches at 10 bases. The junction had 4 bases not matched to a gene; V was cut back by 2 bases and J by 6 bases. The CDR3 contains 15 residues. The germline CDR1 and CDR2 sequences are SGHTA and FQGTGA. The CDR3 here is CASSLLAGVPNEQFF. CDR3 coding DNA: TGTGCCAGCAGCTTACTAGCGGGAGTCCCCAATGAGCAGTTCTTC.

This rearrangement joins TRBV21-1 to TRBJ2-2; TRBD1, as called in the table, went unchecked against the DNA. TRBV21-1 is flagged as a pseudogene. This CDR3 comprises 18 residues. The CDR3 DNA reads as TGTGCCAGCAGCAAAGTGCGCAGGGGGCGGTTAGGCACCGGGGAGCTGTTTTTT. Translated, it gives CASSKVRRGRLGTGELFF.

In nucleotides, the CDR3 is TGTGCCAGCAGACAGGGCTATGGCTACACCTTC. Amino acids: CASRQGYGYTF. J is TRBJ1-2 and V is TRBV6-4, with a weak D call TRBD1 (6 bases). Germline values: CDR1 MRHNA, CDR2 SNTAGT. Trimming took off 6 bases at V and 4 bases at J, with 6 bases between the two ends. The CDR3 is 11 amino acids.

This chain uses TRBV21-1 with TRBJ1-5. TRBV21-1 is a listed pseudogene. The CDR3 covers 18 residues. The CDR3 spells CASSKEREAAGNKQPQHF. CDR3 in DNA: TGTGCCAGCAGCAAAGAGAGGGAGGCAGCAGGGAATAAGCAACCCCAGCATTTT.

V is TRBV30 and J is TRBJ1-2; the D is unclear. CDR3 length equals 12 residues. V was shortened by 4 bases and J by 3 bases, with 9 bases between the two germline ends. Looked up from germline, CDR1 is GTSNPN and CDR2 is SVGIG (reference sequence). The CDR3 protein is CAWMRLHYGYTF. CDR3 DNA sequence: TGTGCCTGGATGCGGCTTCACTATGGCTACACCTTC.

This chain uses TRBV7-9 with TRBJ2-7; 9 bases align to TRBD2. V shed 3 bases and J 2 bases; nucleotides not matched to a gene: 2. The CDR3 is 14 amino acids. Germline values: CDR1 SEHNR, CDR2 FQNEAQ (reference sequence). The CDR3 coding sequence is TGTGCCAGCAGCTTGAGCGGGGGGACCTACGAGCAGTACGTC. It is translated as CASSLSGGTYEQYV.

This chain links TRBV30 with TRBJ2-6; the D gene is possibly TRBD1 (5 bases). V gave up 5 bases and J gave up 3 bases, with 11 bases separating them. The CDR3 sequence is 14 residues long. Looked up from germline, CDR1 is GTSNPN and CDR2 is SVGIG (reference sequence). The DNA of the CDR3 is TGTGCCTGGGCAGCAGGGTTTGGGGCCAACGTCCTGACTTTC. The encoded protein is CAWAAGFGANVLTF.

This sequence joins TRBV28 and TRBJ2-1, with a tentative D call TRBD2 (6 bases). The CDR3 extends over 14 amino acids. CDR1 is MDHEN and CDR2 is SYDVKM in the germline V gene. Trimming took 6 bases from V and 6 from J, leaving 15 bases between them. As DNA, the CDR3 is TGTGCCAGCAGAACCCCGGGGGAGGTCAATGAGCAGTTCTTC. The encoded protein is CASRTPGEVNEQFF.

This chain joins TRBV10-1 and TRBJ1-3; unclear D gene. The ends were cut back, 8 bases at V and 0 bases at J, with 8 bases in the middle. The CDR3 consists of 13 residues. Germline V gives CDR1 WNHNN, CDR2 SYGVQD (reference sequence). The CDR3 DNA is TGCGCCAGCCAAGACATCTCTGGAAACACCATATATTTT. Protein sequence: CASQDISGNTIYF.

This chain's CDR3 is CASSPGTSGRQYV. The CDR3 region has the DNA TGTGCCAGCAGCCCCGGGACTAGCGGGAGACAGTACGTC. The chain uses TRBV2 and TRBJ2-7; 14 nucleotides align to TRBD2. Germline lookup yields CDR1 SNHLY and CDR2 FYNNEI. This CDR3 has 13 residues. J lost 10 bases, V lost 6 bases, and 5 bases had no gene match.

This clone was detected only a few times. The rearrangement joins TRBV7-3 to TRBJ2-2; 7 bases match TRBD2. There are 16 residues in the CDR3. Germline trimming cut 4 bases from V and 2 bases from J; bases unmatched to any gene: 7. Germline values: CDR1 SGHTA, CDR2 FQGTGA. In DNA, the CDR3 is TGTGCCAGCAGCTCCCGAGGGACTACTAACACCGGGGAGCTGTTTTTT. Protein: CASSSRGTTNTGELFF.

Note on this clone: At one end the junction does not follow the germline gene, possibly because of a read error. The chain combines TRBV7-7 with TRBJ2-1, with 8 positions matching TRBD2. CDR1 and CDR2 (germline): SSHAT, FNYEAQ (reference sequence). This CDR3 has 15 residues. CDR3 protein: CASSLSAAGADEQFF. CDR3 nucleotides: TGTGCTAGCAGCTTATCGGCAGCGGGAGCTGACGAGCAGTTCTTC.